Presented here are 27 T cell receptor beta chains from one specimen sequenced in a study of T cell changes during pregnancy in multiple sclerosis (dated by TCRdb to about 2019). The method behind the library was the immunoSEQ multiplex PCR assay. This immuneACCESS table, as held by TCRdb, lists in-frame sequences with V and J called but not all clones. Of the missing ones, under half trace to an unresolved V gene in checked studies; the others have no known cause. The table for this sample lists under 90,000 clones; over 85% of them were counted only once. The ten largest clones take up about 1% of the sample. This specimen was peripheral blood, taken in the second trimester of pregnancy. These receptors were taken from a female donor in good health, enrolled as a control in a pregnancy study.

The chain has TRBV5-4 and TRBJ2-2, with 12 bases identical to TRBD2. This CDR3 has 15 residues. V was pared by 5 bases and J by 7 bases, with 6 bases of the junction left unmatched. Germline V gives CDR1 SGHNT, CDR2 YYREEE (reference sequence). The CDR3 is CASSPSGRADGELFF. The DNA of the CDR3 is TGTGCCAGCAGTCCTAGCGGGAGGGCGGACGGGGAGCTGTTTTTT.

In nucleotides, the CDR3 is TGTGCCAGCAAAGAACAGGGCGATAGCAATCAGCCCCAGCATTTT. Protein sequence: CASKEQGDSNQPQHF. The chain has TRBV2 and TRBJ1-5; possible D gene TRBD1, 6 bases. The V end was cut by 7 bases, the J end by 0 bases, with 13 bases between. The CDR3 extends over 15 amino acids. Germline CDR1 is SNHLY and CDR2 is FYNNEI.

The chain couples TRBV27 to TRBJ2-7; 8 positions match TRBD1. Trimming removed 3 bases from V and 3 bases from J; junction bases left unmatched: 4. The CDR3 covers 14 residues. Germline V CDR1 and CDR2: MNHEY, SMNVEV (reference sequence). The CDR3 sequence: CASSFSGQGYEQYF. The DNA of the CDR3 is TGTGCCAGCAGTTTTTCAGGACAGGGCTACGAGCAGTACTTC.

This clone was observed a single time. J is TRBJ2-7 and V is TRBV7-2, with D unresolved. The germline V and J ends were trimmed by 5 bases and 3 bases, with 5 bases remaining between them. CDR3 length equals 11 residues. The germline gives CDR1 SGHTA, CDR2 FQGNSA. CDR3 nucleotides: TGTGCCAGCAGCCGCGACTACGAGCAGTACTTC. Translation: CASSRDYEQYF.

The chain combines TRBV4-1 with TRBJ2-3; 10 bases line up with TRBD1. This CDR3 region has 15 residues. V dropped 4 bases and J dropped 3; count of bases not matched to a gene: 4. Germline-derived CDR1 and CDR2 are MGHRA and YSYEKL. CDR3 loop: CASSPRDRGTDTQYF. DNA for the CDR3: TGCGCCAGCAGCCCCCGGGACAGGGGAACAGATACGCAGTATTTT.

CDR3 loop: CASSSGGGETQYF. Here the CDR3 DNA reads TGTGCCAGCAGCTCAGGAGGAGGAGAGACCCAGTACTTC. The chain uses TRBV2 and TRBJ2-5, with D perhaps TRBD2 (5 bases). V was shortened by 6 bases and J by 4 bases, with 12 bases between the two germline ends. Germline CDR1 and CDR2: SNHLY and FYNNEI. The CDR3 runs 13 residues. The whole variable domain, filled in from reference TRBV2 and TRBJ2-5, reads EPEVTQTPSHQVTQMGQEVILRCVPISNHLYFYWYRQILGQKVEFLVSFYNNEISEKSEIFDDQFSVERPDGSNFTLKIRSTKLEDSAMYFCASSSGGGETQYFGPGTRLLVL.

The chain employs TRBV9 and TRBJ2-5, with 8 bases identical to TRBD2. J lost 5 bases, V lost 4 bases, and 4 bases had no gene match. Germline V gene data show CDR1 as SGDLS and CDR2 as YYNGEE. The CDR3 is 13 residues long. CDR3 sequence: CASSSGTRETQYF. The DNA for the CDR3 is TGTGCCAGCAGCTCCGGGACTAGGGAGACCCAGTACTTC.

In its sample, this clone was seen once. The CDR3 DNA is TGTGCCAGCAGCCTGATGTGGGGACAGGGGGATGAAAAACTGTTTTTT. It is translated as CASSLMWGQGDEKLFF. V gene TRBV11-2 combines with J gene TRBJ1-4; 11 nucleotides align to TRBD1. This CDR3 has 16 amino acids. Germline CDR1 reads SGHAT; CDR2 reads FQNNGV. Losses at the gene ends were 5 bases for V and 6 bases for J; bases not matched to a gene: 8.

V usage is TRBV7-2 and J usage is TRBJ2-1, with 7 bases aligning to TRBD1. After removal of 7 bases from V and 4 bases from J, the junction contained 10 bases not matched to a gene. Germline lookup yields CDR1 SGHTA and CDR2 FQGNSA. The CDR3 is made up of 15 amino acids. CDR3 DNA sequence: TGTGCCAGCAAGCAAACCGGGACAGATTACAATGAGCAGTTCTTC. This codes for CASKQTGTDYNEQFF. The variable domain in full, with the rest retrieved from reference TRBV7-2 and TRBJ2-1, is GAGVSQSPSNKVTEKGKDVELRCDPISGHTALYWYRQSLGQGLEFLIYFQGNSAPDKSGLPSDRFSAERTGGSVSTLTIQRTQQEDSAVYLCASKQTGTDYNEQFFGPGTRLTVL.

In DNA, the CDR3 is TGCGCCAGCAGCCACGGGACAGGGGTTGAGCAGTTCTTC. As protein: CASSHGTGVEQFF. The chain carries TRBV5-1 and TRBJ2-1, with 10 bases identical to TRBD1. The junction had 4 bases not matched to a gene; V was cut back by 4 bases and J by 9 bases. Per the germline V gene, CDR1 is SGHRS and CDR2 is YFSETQ. The CDR3 runs to 13 residues.

The chain carries TRBV19 and TRBJ2-3, with 10 bases matching TRBD2. The germline CDR1 and CDR2 sequences are LNHDA and SQIVND (reference sequence). J gave up 1 base and V 6 bases, and 1 base lay outside the gene matches. CDR3 length: 14 amino acids. CDR3 in amino acids: CASRSGGGTDTQYF. The DNA of the CDR3 is TGTGCCAGTAGGAGCGGGGGGGGCACAGATACGCAGTATTTT.

The genes are TRBV2 and TRBJ1-1, with TRBD1 identical over 7 bases. Germline V gene data show CDR1 as SNHLY and CDR2 as FYNNEI. The length of the CDR3 is 15 residues. The ends lost 8 bases at V and 4 bases at J; junction bases unmatched: 13. The CDR3 loop reads CASHSSDRKGTEAFF. The CDR3 DNA is TGTGCCAGCCATAGTTCGGACAGGAAAGGCACTGAAGCTTTCTTT. Full variable domain (missing parts from reference TRBV2 and TRBJ1-1): EPEVTQTPSHQVTQMGQEVILRCVPISNHLYFYWYRQILGQKVEFLVSFYNNEISEKSEIFDDQFSVERPDGSNFTLKIRSTKLEDSAMYFCASHSSDRKGTEAFFGQGTRLTVV.

This chain links TRBV30 with TRBJ2-7; 11 positions match TRBD1. V dropped 1 base and J dropped 4; count of bases not matched to a gene: 12. The CDR3 runs to 17 residues. Germline V gene lookup returns CDR1 GTSNPN and CDR2 SVGIG (reference sequence). The CDR3 nucleotides read TGTGCCTGGAGTGACCAGCACCTTTGGGACAGGGGGTACGAGCAGTACTTC. It translates to CAWSDQHLWDRGYEQYF.

V gene TRBV5-1 combines with J gene TRBJ2-7, with TRBD1 matching 8 bases. The V segment lost 2 bases and the J segment 2 bases; nucleotides outside the gene matches: 6. CDR3 length equals 15 residues. Germline V CDR1 and CDR2: SGHRS, YFSETQ. CDR3 residues: CASSFSLDRAYEQYF. In DNA, the CDR3 is TGCGCCAGCAGCTTCTCATTGGACAGGGCCTACGAGCAGTACTTC. The full variable domain, with the rest looked up from reference TRBV5-1 and TRBJ2-7, is KAGVTQTPRYLIKTRGQQVTLSCSPISGHRSVSWYQQTPGQGLQFLFEYFSETQRNKGNFPGRFSGRQFSNSRSEMNVSTLELGDSALYLCASSFSLDRAYEQYFGPGTRLTVT.

The chain couples TRBV19 to TRBJ2-2; D is possibly TRBD1 (5 bases). V shed 0 bases and J shed 1 base, with 12 bases lying between them. Germline-derived CDR1 and CDR2 are LNHDA and SQIVND (reference sequence). The CDR3 is 17 residues long. CDR3 amino acids: CASSIDRARENTGELFF. In DNA, the CDR3 is TGTGCCAGTAGTATAGATCGGGCCAGGGAGAACACCGGGGAGCTGTTTTTT. The full variable domain, rest sourced from reference TRBV19 and TRBJ2-2, is DGGITQSPKYLFRKEGQNVTLSCEQNLNHDAMYWYRQDPGQGLRLIYYSQIVNDFQKGDIAEGYSVSREKKESFPLTVTSAQKNPTAFYLCASSIDRARENTGELFFGEGSRLTVL.

This chain uses TRBV5-8 with TRBJ2-2, with TRBD1 identical over 10 bases. Unmatched junction bases numbered 12, after V lost 4 bases and J lost 9 bases. This CDR3 region has 16 residues. In germline, CDR1 is SGHTS, CDR2 YDEGEE. The CDR3 coding sequence is TGTGCCAGCAGCCCCGGACAGGGGGGTTATAGTAGGGAGCTGTTTTTT. Translation: CASSPGQGGYSRELFF.

The chain joins TRBV6-5 to TRBJ1-2; D remains unclear. Trimming removed 6 bases at V and 0 bases at J, with 14 bases between. The CDR3 is 15 residues long. Germline CDR1 is MNHEY and CDR2 is SVGAGI. CDR3 DNA sequence: TGTGCCAGCAGGCCTAGCCTCAACCCTAACTATGGCTACACCTTC. Its translation is CASRPSLNPNYGYTF.

This clone showed up just once. This chain connects TRBV2 to TRBJ2-7; TRBD2 matches at 13 bases. The V and J ends lost 10 bases and 3 bases, in that order; junction bases with no gene match: 15. The germline V gene encodes CDR1 SNHLY and CDR2 FYNNEI. The CDR3 consists of 17 residues. CDR3 sequence reads: CATSRPQRLAGGYEQYF. The CDR3 DNA reads TGTGCCACCTCCCGTCCCCAAAGACTAGCGGGAGGCTACGAGCAGTACTTC.

The chain recombines TRBV9 with TRBJ1-2, with D possibly matching TRBD1 (6 bases). The CDR3 runs to 15 residues. V was shortened by 0 bases and J by 0 bases, with 9 bases between the two germline ends. The germline gives CDR1 SGDLS, CDR2 YYNGEE. The CDR3: CASSVGGQTNYGYTF. The CDR3 DNA is TGTGCCAGCAGCGTAGGAGGACAGACTAACTATGGCTACACCTTC. The variable domain in full, with the rest retrieved from reference TRBV9 and TRBJ1-2, is DSGVTQTPKHLITATGQRVTLRCSPRSGDLSVYWYQQSLDQGLQFLIQYYNGEERAKGNILERFSAQQFPDLHSELNLSSLELGDSALYFCASSVGGQTNYGYTFGSGTRLTVV.

V and J are TRBV5-8 and TRBJ2-7; D gene unclear. The CDR3 is 13 amino acids. Trimming cost V 6 bases and J 4 bases, with 14 bases left between them. Germline loops: CDR1 SGHTS, CDR2 YDEGEE. The CDR3 loop reads CASTLSQHYEQYF. Written as DNA, the CDR3 is TGTGCCAGCACCCTGTCACAGCATTACGAGCAGTACTTC.

The chain employs TRBV2 and TRBJ1-2; the D is unclear. Germline loops: CDR1 SNHLY, CDR2 FYNNEI. The CDR3 covers 16 residues. Trimming shortened V by 6 bases and J by 4 bases, and 21 bases separated the two germline ends. CDR3 residues: CASRPGWALSIYGYTF. The CDR3 bases are TGTGCCAGCAGGCCGGGATGGGCGCTGAGCATCTATGGCTACACCTTC.

The chain links TRBV5-1 to TRBJ2-3; D is possibly TRBD1 (6 bases). The CDR3 sequence is 13 residues long. The V and J ends lost 4 bases and 8 bases respectively, with 14 bases between them. Germline CDR1 SGHRS, CDR2 YFSETQ. The CDR3 DNA reads TGCGCCAGCAGCGTCAGGGGAGAGGGTACGCAGTATTTT. As protein: CASSVRGEGTQYF.

This chain links TRBV6-5 with TRBJ2-7; 10 bases line up with TRBD2. Germline CDR1 and CDR2: MNHEY and SVGAGI. The junction had 12 bases not matched to a gene; V was cut back by 8 bases and J by 5 bases. The CDR3 extends over 15 amino acids. CDR3 amino acids: CASLQTSGKSHEQYF. The CDR3 DNA is TGTGCCAGCCTACAAACTAGCGGGAAGTCTCACGAGCAGTACTTC.

The CDR3 loop reads CASSLMTAGNTIYF. CDR3 DNA: TGTGCCAGCAGTTTAATGACAGCGGGAAACACCATATATTTT. The J gene is TRBJ1-3, the V gene TRBV28, with D possibly being TRBD1 (5 bases). The CDR3 contains 14 residues. From germline, CDR1 is MDHEN and CDR2 SYDVKM. Trimming left V 2 bases short and J 4 bases short, with 9 bases between.

This chain connects TRBV7-9 to TRBJ2-3, with 7 positions matching TRBD2. V was clipped by 0 bases and J by 0 bases; unmatched bases: 3. The CDR3 is made up of 16 amino acids. Germline loops: CDR1 SEHNR, CDR2 FQNEAQ (reference sequence). The CDR3 bases are TGTGCCAGCAGCTTAGCGTCTAGCGGTAGCACAGATACGCAGTATTTT. This translates into CASSLASSGSTDTQYF.

The chain carries TRBV28 and TRBJ2-7; 11 nucleotides line up with TRBD1. CDR1 is MDHEN and CDR2 is SYDVKM in the germline V gene. Trimming cost V 6 bases and J 5 bases; bases outside gene matches: 9. The CDR3 totals 15 residues. CDR3 in amino acids: CASSHTGTGGHEQYF. The CDR3 region has the DNA TGTGCCAGCAGCCACACCGGGACAGGGGGACACGAGCAGTACTTC. The entire variable domain, with the rest obtained from reference TRBV28 and TRBJ2-7, is as follows: DVKVTQSSRYLVKRTGEKVFLECVQDMDHENMFWYRQDPGLGLRLIYFSYDVKMKEKGDIPEGYSVSREKKERFSLILESASTNQTSMYLCASSHTGTGGHEQYFGPGTRLTVT.

The CDR3 DNA follows: TGTGCCAGCAGCGTAGGACAGAATCAGCCCCAGCATTTT. This gives the protein CASSVGQNQPQHF. The chain combines TRBV11-2 with TRBJ1-5; weak D call: TRBD1 (6 bases). CDR1 and CDR2 from the germline V gene are SGHAT and FQNNGV. There are 13 residues in the CDR3. Trimming left V 5 bases short and J 4 bases short, with 9 bases between.